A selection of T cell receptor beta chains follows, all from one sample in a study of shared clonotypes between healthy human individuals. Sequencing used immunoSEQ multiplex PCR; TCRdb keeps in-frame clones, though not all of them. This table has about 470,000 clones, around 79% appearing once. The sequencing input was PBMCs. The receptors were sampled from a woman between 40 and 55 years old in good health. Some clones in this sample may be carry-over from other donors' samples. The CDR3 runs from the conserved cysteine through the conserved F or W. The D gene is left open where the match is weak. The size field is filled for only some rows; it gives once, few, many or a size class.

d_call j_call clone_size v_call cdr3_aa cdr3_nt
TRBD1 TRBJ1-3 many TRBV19 CASSISGTDSGNTIYF TGTGCCAGTAGTATATCCGGGACAGACTCTGGAAACACCATATATTTT
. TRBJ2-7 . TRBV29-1 CSVRENYNEQYF TGCAGCGTTCGAGAGAATTATAACGAGCAGTACTTC
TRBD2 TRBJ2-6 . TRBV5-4 CASSPGLASGANVLTF TGTGCCAGCAGCCCGGGACTAGCAAGTGGGGCCAACGTCCTGACTTTC
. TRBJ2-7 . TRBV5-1 CASSRDRQGSEQYF TGCGCCAGCAGTCGTGATAGGCAGGGAAGCGAGCAGTACTTC
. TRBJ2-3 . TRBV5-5 CASRVGGHTDTQYF TGTGCCAGCAGGGTTGGGGGCCACACAGATACGCAGTATTTT
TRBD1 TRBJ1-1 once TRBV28 CASSLRTGWFFF TGTGCCAGCAGTCTCCGGACAGGGTGGTTTTTCTTT
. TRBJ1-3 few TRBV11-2 CASSLVAGFGNTIYF TGTGCCAGCAGCTTAGTGGCTGGGTTCGGAAACACCATATATTTT
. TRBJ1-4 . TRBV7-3 CASTTKGLNEKLFF TGTGCCAGCACCACAAAGGGGCTTAATGAAAAACTGTTTTTT
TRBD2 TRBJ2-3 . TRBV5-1 CASSLGSGIDADTQYF TGCGCCAGCAGCCTCGGTAGCGGGATTGACGCAGATACGCAGTATTTT
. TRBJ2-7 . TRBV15 CATSRTGTSDYEQYF TGTGCCACCAGCAGAACCGGGACATCCGACTACGAGCAGTACTTC
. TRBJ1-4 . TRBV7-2 CASSLAPPFEKLFF TGTGCCAGCAGCTTGGCTCCCCCTTTTGAAAAACTGTTTTTT
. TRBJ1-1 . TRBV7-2 CASSLDSNMNTEAFF TGTGCCAGCAGCTTAGATTCCAATATGAACACTGAAGCTTTCTTT
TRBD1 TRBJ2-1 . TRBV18 CASSPRTYSGGYNEQFF TGTGCCAGCTCACCGAGGACGTACTCAGGGGGCTACAATGAGCAGTTCTTC
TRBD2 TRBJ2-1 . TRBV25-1 CASSPPGLAGYNEQFF TGTGCCAGCAGTCCACCGGGGCTAGCGGGGTACAATGAGCAGTTCTTC
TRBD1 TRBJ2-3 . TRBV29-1 CSVDRGDTQYF TGCAGCGTTGACAGGGGGGATACGCAGTATTTT
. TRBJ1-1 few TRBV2 CASSEVAANTEAFF TGTGCCAGCAGTGAAGTAGCTGCGAACACTGAAGCTTTCTTT
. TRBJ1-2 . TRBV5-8 CASSLVAEGGGYTF TGTGCCAGCAGCTTGGTGGCAGAGGGGGGCGGCTACACCTTC
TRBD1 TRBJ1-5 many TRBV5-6 CAGTGTDGNQPQHF TGTGCCGGTACCGGGACAGACGGCAATCAGCCCCAGCATTTT
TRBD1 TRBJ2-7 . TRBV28 CASRRTGYYEQYF TGTGCCAGCAGGAGGACAGGTTACTACGAGCAGTACTTC
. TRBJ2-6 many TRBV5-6 CASSYGPSGANVLTF TGTGCCAGCAGCTATGGGCCCTCTGGGGCCAACGTCCTGACTTTC
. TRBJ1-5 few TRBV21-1 CASSKEGGGQPQHF TGTGCCAGCAGCAAAGAGGGAGGTGGGCAGCCCCAGCATTTT
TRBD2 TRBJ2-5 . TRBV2 CASSWGGRETQYF TGTGCCAGCAGCTGGGGCGGGAGAGAGACCCAGTACTTC
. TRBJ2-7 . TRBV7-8 CASSLAPQGTYEQYF TGTGCCAGCAGCTTAGCCCCACAGGGAACTTACGAGCAGTACTTC
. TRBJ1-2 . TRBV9 CASSVGTPNGYTF TGTGCCAGCAGCGTAGGGACACCGAATGGCTACACCTTC
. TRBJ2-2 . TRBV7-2 CASSSRQANTGELFF TGTGCCAGCAGCTCCCGACAGGCGAACACCGGGGAGCTGTTTTTT
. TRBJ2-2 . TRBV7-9 CASSLDWNTGELFF TGTGCCAGCAGCTTAGATTGGAACACCGGGGAGCTGTTTTTT
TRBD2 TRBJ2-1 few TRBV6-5 CASSPGLAGVSEQFF TGTGCCAGCAGTCCCGGACTAGCGGGAGTGAGTGAGCAGTTCTTC
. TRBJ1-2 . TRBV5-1 CASRRESNYGYTF TGCGCCAGCAGAAGGGAGTCTAACTATGGCTACACCTTC
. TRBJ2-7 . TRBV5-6 CASSLAGPLSYEQYF TGTGCCAGCAGCTTGGCAGGGCCCCTCTCCTACGAGCAGTACTTC
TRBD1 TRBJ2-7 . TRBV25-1 CASSGRPTGAYEQYF TGTGCCAGCAGTGGGAGACCGACAGGGGCCTACGAGCAGTACTTC
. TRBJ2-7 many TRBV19 CASSLRDHEQYF TGTGCCAGTAGTCTCAGGGACCACGAGCAGTACTTC
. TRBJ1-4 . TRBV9 CASSKSGENEKLFF TGTGCCAGCAGCAAATCGGGAGAGAATGAAAAACTGTTTTTT
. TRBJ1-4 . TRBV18 CASSADGVEKLFF TGTGCCAGCTCGGCAGACGGTGTAGAAAAACTGTTTTTT
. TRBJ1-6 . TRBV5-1 CASSLVSGAVDSPLHF TGCGCCAGCAGCTTGGTTTCAGGGGCGGTTGATTCACCCCTCCACTTT
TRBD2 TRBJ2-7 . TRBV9 CASSVEGLAGVNEQYF TGTGCCAGCAGCGTAGAAGGCCTAGCGGGAGTTAACGAGCAGTACTTC
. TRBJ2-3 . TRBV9 CASSVRASGTDTQYF TGTGCCAGCAGCGTCCGGGCTAGCGGCACAGATACGCAGTATTTT
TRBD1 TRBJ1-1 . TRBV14 CASSQDRFGTGTLEAFF TGTGCCAGCAGCCAAGACCGATTTGGGACAGGAACCCTTGAAGCTTTCTTT
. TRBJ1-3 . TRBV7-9 CASSFNVNTIYF TGTGCCAGCAGCTTTAATGTCAACACCATATATTTT
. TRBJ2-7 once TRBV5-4 CASSSPGADSSYEQYF TGTGCCAGCAGCTCACCCGGAGCGGATTCTTCCTACGAGCAGTACTTC
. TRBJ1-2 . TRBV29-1 CSVGFGGMLNGYTF TGCAGCGTTGGATTTGGGGGTATGCTGAACGGCTACACCTTC